Below, 22 T cell receptor beta chains from the same sample are listed, as sequenced in a study of regulatory T cells in long-lasting Graves disease. The time point: persistent/refractory GD, antithyroid drugs over 5 years with positive TRAb. Extracted RNA from PBMCs served as the source of the TCR library. Assembly of TCR beta libraries relied on iRepertoire HTBI primers together with Arm-PCR of CDR3 regions. TCRdb independently ran MiXCR on the multiplex PCR reads; one entry per CDR3 protein. The sample records hundreds of thousands of distinct CDR3 sequences, around 20% being singletons. This specimen consisted of peripheral blood mononuclear cells (PBMCs), obtained when the disease was refractory, from a patient treated with antithyroid drugs. The origin of the receptors is a female donor with Graves disease.

On this clonotype itself: A single base separates this from a much larger clone, so it may be a read error. The V and J genes are TRBV27 and TRBJ2-2; 8 nucleotides line up with TRBD2. The germline gives CDR1 MNHEY, CDR2 SMNVEV (reference sequence). The CDR3 is made up of 15 amino acids. The CDR3 protein is CASSLLAAFSGGLFF. In nucleotides, the CDR3 is TGTGCCAGCAGTTTGCTAGCGGCGTTCAGCGGGGGGCTGTTTTTT.

A remark on this clonotype: A much larger clone sits a single nucleotide away, making a read error possible. V gene TRBV7-9 combines with J gene TRBJ1-1; no definite D call. The CDR3 has 14 amino acids. In germline, CDR1 is SEHNR, CDR2 FQNEAQ (reference sequence). The CDR3 spells CVSSFLSVNTEAFF. The CDR3 nucleotides read TGTGTCAGCAGCTTTTTATCGGTGAACACTGAAGCTTTCTTT.

This clonotype has just a few counts. J is TRBJ2-7 and V is TRBV20-1; no definite D call. Trimming stripped 3 bases from V and 3 bases from J, with 15 bases between. Germline loops: CDR1 DFQATT, CDR2 SNEGSKA (reference sequence). The CDR3 consists of 14 residues. The CDR3, as DNA: TGCAGTGCTAGTCGCTCCAACAGCTACTACGAGCAGTACTTC. Its protein is CSASRSNSYYEQYF.

The J gene is TRBJ2-7, the V gene TRBV5-1, with TRBD2 identical over 8 bases. Germline assignment: CDR1 SGHRS and CDR2 YFSETQ. V lost 4 bases and J lost 5; bases outside the gene matches: 11. This CDR3 is built from 15 residues. The DNA of the CDR3 is TGCGCCAGCAGCCCACGACCCAGCGGGAGCCACGAGCAGTACTTC. It codes for CASSPRPSGSHEQYF.

The rearrangement joins TRBV20-1 to TRBJ1-6, with D tentatively TRBD1 (6 bases). The germline V gene has CDR1 DFQATT and CDR2 SNEGSKA (reference sequence). The CDR3 runs 17 residues. The germline V and J ends were trimmed by 2 bases and 8 bases, with 22 bases remaining between them. The CDR3 region is CSARQTPNTGFDSPLHF. The CDR3 coding sequence is TGCAGTGCTAGACAAACCCCTAATACAGGGTTTGATTCACCCCTCCACTTT.

This clonotype was seen ten or more times. This chain uses TRBV28 with TRBJ2-7, with D unresolved. The V and J ends lost 7 bases and 4 bases respectively, with 17 bases between them. The CDR3 spans 14 residues. The germline V gene has CDR1 MDHEN and CDR2 SYDVKM. CDR3 coding DNA: TGTGCCAGCACCCACATTGTGCCACCGTACGAGCAGTACTTC. Translating gives CASTHIVPPYEQYF.

The chain links TRBV7-9 to TRBJ2-1, with TRBD1 identical over 8 bases. Germline CDR1 is SEHNR and CDR2 is FQNEAQ (reference sequence). V dropped 6 bases and J dropped 9; count of bases not matched to a gene: 10. The CDR3 consists of 14 residues. For the CDR3, the DNA is TGTGCCAGCAGAAACCCTCAGGGGGCTCGTGAGCAGTTCTTC. Protein sequence: CASRNPQGAREQFF.

On this clonotype: A much larger clone differs from this one at a single base, so this may be a read error. This chain connects TRBV12-3 or TRBV12-4 to TRBJ2-2; D remains unclear. Trimming stripped 3 bases from V and 9 bases from J, with 5 bases between. The CDR3 is 11 residues long. The CDR3 reads CASSFSRELFF. DNA for the CDR3: TGTGCCAGCAGTTTTTCCCGGGAGCTGTTTTTT.

Points on this clonotype: This clone may be a read error of a much larger clone one base away. The V gene is TRBV29-1, the J gene TRBJ2-5; D remains ambiguous. In germline, CDR1 is SQVTM, CDR2 ANQGSEA. The CDR3 totals 10 residues. The CDR3 DNA reads as TGCAGCGTTATCATCGAGACCCGGTACTTC. The encoded protein is CSVIIETRYF. Complete variable domain (other parts from reference TRBV29-1 and TRBJ2-5): SAVISQKPSRDICQRGTSLTIQCQVDSQVTMMFWYRQQPGQSLTLIATANQGSEATYESGFVIDKFPISRPNLTFSTLTVSNMSPEDSSIYLCSVIIETRYFGPGTRLLVL.

This clonotype came up many times. The chain couples TRBV6-9 to TRBJ2-7; 8 nucleotides line up with TRBD1. Germline V gene data show CDR1 as MNHGY and CDR2 as SVAAGI. J gave up 3 bases and V 4 bases, and 8 bases lay outside the gene matches. The CDR3 length is 15 residues. CDR3 region: CASSSGTGLNYEQYF. Here the CDR3 DNA reads TGTGCCAGCAGTTCGGGGACAGGACTAAACTACGAGCAGTACTTC.

Concerning this clonotype: This may come from a read error, since a much larger clone is one base off. This chain links TRBV28 with TRBJ1-5; D unresolved. V lost 3 bases to trimming and J lost 4 bases, with 16 bases between them. This CDR3 comprises 16 residues. The germline gives CDR1 MDHEN, CDR2 SYDVKM. The CDR3 loop reads CASSFTVDLLNQPQHF. CDR3 sequence (DNA): TGTGCCAGCAGTTTTACTGTCGACCTCTTGAATCAGCCCCAGCATTTT.

At least ten counts were recorded for this clonotype. This rearrangement joins TRBV2 to TRBJ2-7, with D perhaps matching TRBD2 (7 bases). Trimming cost V 7 bases and J 0 bases, with 16 bases left between them. The CDR3 loop spans 15 amino acids. The germline gives CDR1 SNHLY, CDR2 FYNNEI. CDR3 sequence: CASKGGGASSYEQYF. CDR3 coding DNA: TGTGCCAGCAAAGGGGGGGGCGCATCCTCCTACGAGCAGTACTTC.

The chain is built from TRBV19 and TRBJ2-5; D is perhaps TRBD1 (5 bases). The CDR3 totals 14 residues. Germline V gene data show CDR1 as LNHDA and CDR2 as SQIVND (reference sequence). Trimming cost V 3 bases and J 4 bases, with 12 bases left between them. The CDR3, as DNA: TGTGCCAGTAGTATGGGGTGGGGCCGAGAGACCCAGTACTTC. Protein product: CASSMGWGRETQYF.

As to this clonotype: Its ends do not fully match the called genes, so a read error is possible. This chain joins TRBV7-8 and TRBJ1-1; D not certain. CDR3 length equals 14 residues. Germline CDR1 SGHVS, CDR2 FQNEAQ. The CDR3 DNA reads as TGTGCCAGCAGCTTTTCGCTGGGGAACACTGGAGCTTTCTTT. Amino acid sequence: CASSFSLGNTGAFF.

The rearrangement uses TRBV7-8 and TRBJ2-7, with 8 bases aligning to TRBD2. The germline gives CDR1 SGHVS, CDR2 FQNEAQ. V trimming: 2 bases; J trimming: 6 bases; junction bases outside the gene matches: 18. The CDR3 is 18 residues long. Here the CDR3 reads CASSLRPSGAGGRREQYF. The CDR3 nucleotides are TGTGCCAGCAGCTTACGACCCAGCGGGGCGGGGGGAAGGCGCGAGCAGTACTTC.

Many counts were recorded for this clonotype. The CDR3 nucleotides are TGCAGCGCAAACGACCATGGGACTGAAGCTTTCTTT. Encoded protein: CSANDHGTEAFF. V and J are TRBV29-1 and TRBJ1-1, with unresolved D. Looked up from germline, CDR1 is SQVTM and CDR2 is ANQGSEA. The CDR3 covers 12 residues. Deletions cut 7 bases from V and 5 bases from J, with 14 bases between.

The table lists this clonotype with a few counts. The chain joins TRBV5-8 to TRBJ1-2; 10 bases align to TRBD1. Trimming cost V 0 bases and J 8 bases; bases outside gene matches: 7. The CDR3 runs 15 residues. Germline V gives CDR1 SGHTS, CDR2 YDEGEE. The CDR3 sequence is CASSLAKGQGEGYTF. In DNA, the CDR3 is TGTGCCAGCAGCTTGGCCAAAGGACAGGGGGAGGGCTACACCTTC. The whole variable domain, remainder taken from reference TRBV5-8 and TRBJ1-2, is EAGVTQSPTHLIKTRGQQATLRCSPISGHTSVYWYQQALGLGLQFLLWYDEGEERNRGNFPPRFSGRQFPNYSSELNVNALELEDSALYLCASSLAKGQGEGYTFGSGTRLTVV.

In this sample, this clonotype turned up many times. V is TRBV28 and J is TRBJ1-1, with 7 bases identical to TRBD1. Germline CDR1 is MDHEN and CDR2 is SYDVKM. The CDR3 contains 12 residues. V lost 5 bases and J lost 7; bases outside the gene matches: 4. CDR3 loop: CASSPQGVEAFF. The CDR3 nucleotides are TGTGCCAGCAGTCCTCAGGGGGTTGAAGCTTTCTTT.

The gene calls are TRBV19 and TRBJ1-5; tentative D call: TRBD1 (6 bases). The CDR3 contains 14 residues. The V gene lost 0 bases and the J gene lost 6 bases, with 9 bases spanning the gap. CDR1 and CDR2 from the germline V gene are LNHDA and SQIVND (reference sequence). In nucleotides, the CDR3 is TGTGCCAGTAGTATAGATCAGGGGCCTCAGCCCCAGCATTTT. Its translation: CASSIDQGPQPQHF.

The rearrangement joins TRBV5-1 to TRBJ2-5, with 7 positions matching TRBD1. The length of the CDR3 is 16 residues. The germline CDR1 and CDR2 sequences are SGHRS and YFSETQ. After removal of 4 bases from V and 2 bases from J, the junction contained 11 bases not matched to a gene. CDR3 bases: TGCGCCAGCAGCCGACAGGGCCCCACTCATCAAGAGACCCAGTACTTC. Residues: CASSRQGPTHQETQYF.

This clonotype was counted between two and nine times. The chain joins TRBV6-1 to TRBJ2-2; no clear D gene. V was cut by 6 bases and J by 4 bases, with 15 bases left in between. Germline assignment: CDR1 MNHNS and CDR2 SASEGT. The CDR3 is made up of 15 amino acids. The CDR3, as DNA: TGTGCCAGCAGCTTAACGGGCCAACTCACCGGGGAGCTGTTTTTT. Translated, it gives CASSLTGQLTGELFF.

This chain uses TRBV2 with TRBJ1-1, with 10 bases matching TRBD1. Per the germline V gene, CDR1 is SNHLY and CDR2 is FYNNEI. V lost 6 bases, J lost 0 bases, and 7 bases stayed unmatched. The CDR3 consists of 16 residues. The CDR3 reads CASSRRQGAVNTEAFF. Here the CDR3 DNA reads TGTGCCAGCAGCCGTAGACAGGGGGCCGTGAACACTGAAGCTTTCTTT.